This TCR beta chain was captured in a study of PD-L1 blockade in urothelial cancer. General study findings and limits: Clones that were tumor-associated expanded more in the blood of durable-benefit patients at 3 weeks.

Concerning this clone: Antigen specificity is unknown. The junction departs from germline at one end; a sequencing error may be responsible.

The germline V gene has CDR1 SSHAT and CDR2 FNYEAQ (reference sequence). This CDR3 is built from 15 residues. The method was immunoSEQ multiplex PCR; TCRdb's version includes in-frame clones alone and lacks a portion of them. The sample contains 15,000 to 20,000 clones, over 80% of which appear only once. Sample time point: peripheral blood 6 weeks after treatment start. The patients' disease, urothelial carcinoma, was locally advanced or metastatic. Each patient gave between 1 and 8 samples of peripheral blood mononuclear cells, which were collected pretreatment and during treatment. The J gene is TRBJ2-1, the V gene TRBV7-7; D may be TRBD2 (5 bases). Sequencing was performed on PBMCs, taken around atezolizumab (anti-PD-L1) treatment. This sequence was found in a man aged 50-59 years with urothelial cancer. This CDR3 reads CASSLAPKLSGEQFF. The CDR3 coding sequence is TGTGCTAGCAGCTTAGCGCCTAAGTTGAGCGGTGAGCAGTTCTTC.